These T cell receptor beta chains were read from a single sample in a study of cytomegalovirus exposure and HLA in healthy donors. Some clones are missing from TCRdb's copy, which holds only in-frame ones; the method was immunoSEQ multiplex PCR. The repertoire holds over 150,000 clones, about 81% seen once, with about 4.6% in the top ten. Material: PBMCs. The origin of the receptors is a man in his thirties or forties in good health and CMV-seropositive. Each CDR3 is given with its conserved first and last residue. D genes are given only for firm matches. Some rows have no size entry. The others give once, few or many, or a class for an expanded clone.

size | D | J | V | CDR3 | DNA
. | . | TRBJ2-1 | TRBV5-8 | CASSGGVSYNEQFF | TGTGCCAGCAGCGGCGGAGTGTCCTACAATGAGCAGTTCTTC
few | . | TRBJ2-2 | TRBV29-1 | CSASGGQNTGELFF | TGCAGCGCGAGTGGCGGGCAGAACACCGGGGAGCTGTTTTTT
. | TRBD1 | TRBJ2-2 | TRBV14 | CASSGQGVFTGELFF | TGTGCCAGCAGCGGACAGGGGGTTTTCACCGGGGAGCTGTTTTTT
. | TRBD2 | TRBJ2-2 | TRBV5-1 | CASSSGTSGTGELFF | TGCGCCAGCAGCTCGGGGACTAGCGGAACCGGGGAGCTGTTTTTT
. | . | TRBJ2-7 | TRBV9 | CASSVSQGYEQYF | TGTGCCAGCAGCGTTAGTCAGGGATACGAGCAGTACTTC
. | . | TRBJ1-4 | TRBV18 | CASSPGAGREKLFF | TGTGCCAGCTCACCTGGGGCCGGACGGGAAAAACTGTTTTTT
few | TRBD1 | TRBJ2-7 | TRBV10-3 | CAISESYRGRAYEQYF | TGTGCCATCAGTGAGTCTTACAGGGGGCGCGCCTACGAGCAGTACTTC
. | . | TRBJ2-7 | TRBV2 | CASSDHYEQYF | TGTGCCAGCAGTGACCACTACGAGCAGTACTTC
. | TRBD1 | TRBJ2-7 | TRBV15 | CATSRAGQAYEQYF | TGTGCCACCAGCAGAGCGGGACAGGCTTACGAGCAGTACTTC
. | TRBD1 | TRBJ1-4 | TRBV7-2 | CASSLGQLATNEKLFF | TGTGCCAGCAGCTTGGGACAGCTTGCAACTAATGAAAAACTGTTTTTT
. | . | TRBJ1-2 | TRBV6-1 | CASSLQGRDGYTF | TGTGCCAGCAGTCTACAGGGTCGAGATGGCTACACCTTC
. | . | TRBJ1-1 | TRBV25-1 | CASSEYGGVWPGNTEAFF | TGTGCCAGCAGTGAATATGGGGGGGTCTGGCCCGGAAACACTGAAGCTTTCTTT
. | . | TRBJ2-3 | TRBV6-1 | CASSDWGRGRGTDTQYF | TGTGCCAGCAGTGACTGGGGTAGAGGCCGGGGAACAGATACGCAGTATTTT
few | TRBD1 | TRBJ1-1 | TRBV7-9 | CASSLVRDRLLFSNTEAFF | TGTGCCAGCAGCTTAGTGCGGGACAGACTACTCTTCTCGAACACTGAAGCTTTCTTT
few | TRBD2 | TRBJ2-1 | TRBV19 | CASSPERGVSYNEQFF | TGTGCCAGTAGTCCCGAGCGGGGGGTATCCTACAATGAGCAGTTCTTC
. | TRBD1 | TRBJ2-7 | TRBV6-5 | CASSGSGTGNYEQYF | TGTGCCAGCAGTGGCAGTGGGACAGGGAACTACGAGCAGTACTTC
once | . | TRBJ1-1 | TRBV6-1 | CASSGPKGVNTEAFF | TGTGCCAGCAGTGGTCCAAAAGGGGTGAACACTGAAGCTTTCTTT
once | TRBD2 | TRBJ2-1 | TRBV4-1 | CASSPEFGGGASEQFF | TGCGCCAGCAGCCCCGAATTCGGCGGGGGGGCCAGTGAGCAGTTCTTC
. | TRBD1 | TRBJ2-7 | TRBV4-1 | CASSQQTGGSYEQYF | TGCGCCAGCAGCCAACAGACAGGGGGATCCTACGAGCAGTACTTC
. | TRBD1 | TRBJ1-5 | TRBV7-8 | CASSLDGSRDSANQPQHF | TGTGCCAGCAGCTTAGACGGGTCCAGGGACAGCGCTAATCAGCCCCAGCATTTT
. | . | TRBJ1-3 | TRBV27 | CASSRFGGGIGNTIYF | TGTGCCAGCAGCCGATTCGGGGGGGGTATTGGAAACACCATATATTTT
. | TRBD1 | TRBJ2-7 | TRBV5-1 | CASRIPGQGIYEQYF | TGCGCCAGCCGAATACCGGGACAGGGGATTTACGAGCAGTACTTC
. | TRBD2 | TRBJ2-1 | TRBV4-3 | CASSQAGLAVYNEQFF | TGCGCCAGCAGCCAAGCGGGACTAGCGGTCTACAATGAGCAGTTCTTC
. | TRBD1 | TRBJ1-2 | TRBV5-4 | CASSLNRGQGYTTNYGYTF | TGTGCCAGCAGCTTGAATCGCGGACAGGGGTATACTACTAACTATGGCTACACCTTC
. | TRBD1 | TRBJ2-2 | TRBV29-1 | CSVVGAGQGLNTGELFF | TGCAGCGTTGTTGGCGCGGGACAGGGGTTAAACACCGGGGAGCTGTTTTTT
. | TRBD1 | TRBJ2-1 | TRBV9 | CASSGGQASGIEQFF | TGTGCCAGCAGCGGGGGACAGGCCTCGGGAATTGAGCAGTTCTTC
. | TRBD1 | TRBJ1-2 | TRBV4-2 | CASSQETGGYNHYGYTF | TGTGCCAGCAGCCAAGAGACAGGGGGCTATAATCACTATGGCTACACCTTC
. | TRBD1 | TRBJ2-7 | TRBV7-9 | CASSGTGTGVYEQYF | TGTGCCAGCAGCGGCACCGGGACAGGTGTTTACGAGCAGTACTTC
. | . | TRBJ2-5 | TRBV19 | CASSIARVFTRETQYF | TGTGCCAGTAGTATAGCAAGGGTTTTTACTAGGGAGACCCAGTACTTC
. | . | TRBJ1-5 | TRBV25-1 | CATQIRGTWEPQHF | TGTGCCACCCAGATTAGGGGCACTTGGGAGCCCCAGCATTTT
. | . | TRBJ2-3 | TRBV7-3 | CASSLQVSRSTDTQYF | TGTGCCAGCAGCCTGCAGGTCTCAAGGAGCACAGATACGCAGTATTTT
few | TRBD2 | TRBJ2-3 | TRBV9 | CASSVETSGRAQDTQYF | TGTGCCAGCAGCGTAGAAACTAGCGGGAGGGCCCAAGATACGCAGTATTTT
. | TRBD1 | TRBJ2-5 | TRBV27 | CASSNDRGEETQYF | TGTGCCAGCAGCAACGACAGGGGAGAAGAGACCCAGTACTTC
. | TRBD1 | TRBJ1-1 | TRBV4-1 | CASSQSGTGSDTEAFF | TGCGCCAGCAGCCAATCCGGGACAGGGTCAGACACTGAAGCTTTCTTT
. | TRBD1 | TRBJ2-1 | TRBV11-2 | CASSFYLGQGASNEQFF | TGTGCCAGCAGCTTCTACCTCGGACAGGGGGCTTCCAATGAGCAGTTCTTC
few | . | TRBJ2-3 | TRBV2 | CASSERTGVSTDTQYF | TGTGCCAGCAGTGAAAGAACGGGAGTTAGTACAGATACGCAGTATTTT
. | . | TRBJ2-3 | TRBV9 | CASSVAYDTDTQYF | TGTGCCAGCAGCGTTGCCTATGACACAGATACGCAGTATTTT
. | TRBD1 | TRBJ1-4 | TRBV27 | CASSFTGTGGFNEKLFF | TGTGCCAGCAGTTTCACCGGGACAGGGGGCTTTAATGAAAAACTGTTTTTT
. | . | TRBJ2-5 | TRBV19 | CASSMWLAGETQYF | TGTGCCAGTAGTATGTGGCTAGCCGGGGAGACCCAGTACTTC
few | . | TRBJ1-3 | TRBV7-8 | CASSLGLQRPSGNTIYF | TGTGCCAGCAGCTTAGGGCTTCAGCGGCCCTCTGGAAACACCATATATTTT
. | . | TRBJ2-2 | TRBV27 | CASRIRIQGSNTGELFF | TGTGCCAGCAGAATCCGTATACAGGGCTCGAACACCGGGGAGCTGTTTTTT
. | . | TRBJ1-2 | TRBV5-8 | CASSSRLAYYGYTF | TGTGCCAGCAGCTCCCGTTTAGCGTACTATGGCTACACCTTC
. | TRBD2 | TRBJ2-7 | TRBV19 | CASSSGGAYEQYF | TGTGCCAGTAGCAGTGGGGGGGCCTACGAGCAGTACTTC
. | . | TRBJ2-7 | TRBV5-6 | CASRTAYEQYF | TGTGCCAGCAGGACAGCCTACGAGCAGTACTTC
. | TRBD1 | TRBJ1-2 | TRBV6-5 | CASRTGTGDGYTF | TGTGCCAGCAGAACCGGGACAGGGGATGGCTACACCTTC
. | . | TRBJ1-6 | TRBV19 | CASSIGVAGRDSPLHF | TGTGCCAGTAGTATAGGTGTGGCCGGGAGGGATTCACCCCTCCACTTT
once | TRBD2 | TRBJ2-1 | TRBV7-2 | CASRKGSSGRAGEQFF | TGTGCCAGCAGAAAAGGGTCTAGCGGGAGGGCCGGAGAGCAGTTCTTC
few | . | TRBJ1-2 | TRBV5-1 | CASRGNQVGYTF | TGCGCCAGCCGAGGGAACCAGGTTGGCTACACCTTC
. | TRBD1 | TRBJ1-1 | TRBV5-4 | CASSADRGSRVNTEAFF | TGTGCCAGCAGCGCAGACAGGGGAAGTCGTGTGAACACTGAAGCTTTCTTT
. | TRBD2 | TRBJ2-7 | TRBV28 | CASSSGSGTYEQYF | TGTGCCAGCAGTTCTGGGAGCGGGACCTACGAGCAGTACTTC
. | . | TRBJ1-1 | TRBV6-5 | CASSQTTNTEAFF | TGTGCCAGCAGTCAAACTACGAACACTGAAGCTTTCTTT
. | TRBD1 | TRBJ2-7 | TRBV4-1 | CASSRGTGYEQYF | TGCGCCAGCAGCCGGGGGACAGGCTACGAGCAGTACTTC
. | . | TRBJ1-1 | TRBV2 | CASSEEEVAFF | TGTGCCAGCAGTGAGGAGGAGGTAGCTTTCTTT